This T cell receptor (beta chain) emerged from a study of beta chain features in type 1 diabetes. Study background: Taken together, all samples contributed approximately 110 million examined sorted cells.

Germline-derived CDR1 and CDR2 are PRHDT and FYEKMQ (reference sequence). This CDR3 has 11 residues. Expressed TCRB transcripts got sequenced, as all isolated RNA was reverse transcribed. This table comes from immunoSEQ multiplex PCR, and its TCRdb copy is limited to in-frame clones, with some not included. The sample contains more than 120,000 clones, 10% to 15% of which appear only once. Study-level results: All four CD4+ subsets of Type 1 diabetes patients contained TCRB CDR3s that were moderately but significantly shorter. Patients with type 1 diabetes showed fewer VDJ junction insertions and more deletions. Across patients, naive, central memory and Treg TCRB repertoires exhibited apparently greater similarity than was observed across healthy donors.

Only one heparinised blood draw was taken per donor, and its volume averaged about 120 mL. Many counts were recorded for this clone. Antigen: not known. Sequence at one end of the junction differs from germline and may be a read error. The gene calls are TRBV13 and TRBJ1-1; D is ambiguous. Input material: central memory CD4+ T cells from blood. This receptor was obtained from a man aged 18 to 35 with type 1 diabetes. The chain's CDR3 is CASSLDVAERF. In DNA form, the CDR3 reads TGTGCCAGCAGCTTAGATGTGGCGGAACGTTTT.